Shown below are 11 T cell receptor beta chains from a single sample sequenced in a study of blood T cells in healthy people across ages. A sample-barcoded 5' primer and a J-beta primer mix were used in a second PCR of about 7 to 12 cycles. TCRdb re-derived calls from the 5' RACE reads in MiXCR, one entry per CDR3 protein. The sample carries 1.4 million or so distinct CDR3 sequences, about 45% recorded once. The sequenced sample consisted of blood. Receptors were obtained from a woman under 30 in good health.

The chain combines TRBV7-3 with TRBJ1-2; 8 bases are shared with TRBD1. The CDR3 runs to 14 residues. Germline V gives CDR1 SGHTA, CDR2 FQGTGA. V was pared by 5 bases and J by 4 bases, with 6 bases of the junction left unmatched. CDR3 nucleotide sequence: TGTGCCAGCAGCAAACAGGGGGGTGGCTATGGCTACACCTTC. Amino acid sequence: CASSKQGGGYGYTF.

The chain employs TRBV27 and TRBJ2-3; 7 bases line up with TRBD1. Germline values: CDR1 MNHEY, CDR2 SMNVEV (reference sequence). The CDR3 consists of 14 residues. The J segment lost 4 bases and the V segment lost 4 bases, leaving 5 bases of the junction unmatched. The CDR3 DNA is TGTGCCAGCAGTTGGGGACAGCAAGCAGATACGCAGTATTTT. It yields the protein CASSWGQQADTQYF.

This clonotype has more than one count but fewer than ten. The J gene is TRBJ2-1, the V gene TRBV7-9; 7 nucleotides match TRBD2. Germline CDR1 is SEHNR and CDR2 is FQNEAQ (reference sequence). V lost 6 bases and J lost 2; bases outside the gene matches: 7. This CDR3 has 15 residues. CDR3 sequence (DNA): TGTGCCAGCAGTCCGGGGGGATCCGCCTACAATGAGCAGTTCTTC. This sequence encodes CASSPGGSAYNEQFF.

Note on this clonotype: Germline and junction disagree at one end, which may indicate a read error. The chain has TRBV5-1 and TRBJ1-1, with a tentative D call TRBD1 (5 bases). The CDR3 is made up of 14 amino acids. Germline V lookup: CDR1 SGHRS, CDR2 YFSETQ. DNA for the CDR3: TGCGTCAGCAGCCCCGGGGCGGTGGACACTGAAGCTTTCTTT. Its translation: CVSSPGAVDTEAFF. Together with reference TRBV5-1 and TRBJ1-1, the CDR3 gives the full variable domain: KAGVTQTPRYLIKTRGQQVTLSCSPISGHRSVSWYQQTPGQGLQFLFEYFSETQRNKGNFPGRFSGRQFSNSRSEMNVSTLELGDSALYLCVSSPGAVDTEAFFGQGTRLTVV.

In regard to this clonotype: At one end, the junction sequence differs from germline, possibly due to a read error. This chain connects TRBV7-2 to TRBJ1-4; no reliable D call. Germline V gives CDR1 SGHTA, CDR2 FQGNSA. This CDR3 comprises 15 residues. CDR3 residues: CAGSLTGRINEKLFF. CDR3 nucleotide sequence: TGTGCCGGCAGCCTGACTGGACGGATAAATGAAAAACTGTTTTTT.

This clonotype was picked up many times. The germline gene is not matched at one end of the junction; a read error may be the cause. The CDR3: CASSLETGGYNEQFF. Here the CDR3 DNA reads TGTGCCAGCAGTTTGGAGACAGGGGGCTACAATGAGCAGTTCTTC. The J gene is TRBJ2-1, the V gene TRBV5-1, with 9 bases lining up with TRBD1. CDR1 is SGHRS and CDR2 is YFSETQ in the germline V gene. This CDR3 is 15 amino acids long.

The CDR3 nucleotides are TGCAGTGCTAGAGCGCCAGAGGACAGGGCGGGCGAGCAGTACTTC. Residues: CSARAPEDRAGEQYF. This chain connects TRBV20-1 to TRBJ2-5; 8 bases match TRBD1. TRBJ2-7 explains the end of the DNA better; the J call may be wrong. Germline CDR1 DFQATT, CDR2 SNEGSKA (reference sequence). CDR3 length: 15 amino acids.

The rearrangement joins TRBV15 to TRBJ1-1; D gene ambiguous. Trimming took 4 bases from V and 7 from J, leaving 10 bases between them. From germline, CDR1 is LNHNV and CDR2 YYDKDF (reference sequence). CDR3 length equals 12 residues. DNA for the CDR3: TGTGCCACCAGCATCGGGCCATATGAAGCTTTCTTT. Protein product: CATSIGPYEAFF.

This clonotype came up a few times. CDR3 loop: CAGQQGVAAKNEKLFF. CDR3 DNA sequence: TGTGCCGGCCAACAGGGGGTTGCGGCAAAAAATGAAAAACTGTTTTTT. The genes are TRBV6-7 and TRBJ1-4; 8 nucleotides agree with TRBD1. TRBV6-7 belongs to the ORF category, with a function that is uncertain. There are 16 residues in the CDR3. The V gene end was trimmed by 11 bases and the J gene end by 5 bases; junction bases not matched to a gene: 16.

This chain uses TRBV5-1 with TRBJ1-1; D not certain. Trimming cost V 4 bases and J 3 bases, with 10 bases left between them. This CDR3 is 13 amino acids long. Germline V gene data show CDR1 as SGHRS and CDR2 as YFSETQ. CDR3 DNA: TGCGCCAGCAGCGTGGTAACCGACACTGAAGCTTTCTTT. As protein: CASSVVTDTEAFF.

The rearrangement uses TRBV5-1 and TRBJ1-2; D is unclear. The V end lost 4 bases, the J end lost 4 bases, and 14 bases lay between the germline ends. The CDR3 has 14 residues. Per germline, CDR1 SGHRS and CDR2 YFSETQ. In nucleotides, the CDR3 is TGCGCCAGCAGCCGGGAAACGCTCCTCTATGGCTACACCTTC. Its protein product is CASSRETLLYGYTF.